This T cell receptor (beta chain) comes out of a study of T-cell memory formation after mild COVID-19. Overall study: The two donors had largely donor-specific TCR clusters.

One entry per CDR3 protein results from TCRdb running MiXCR on the 5' RACE reads. The sample shows under 400,000 distinct CDR3 sequences, approximately 27% of them seen only once. In its sample, this clonotype was seen a few times. Its cognate antigen is unknown. Overall study results and limits: Memory cells collected pre-infection included some clones that later responded, suggesting cross-reactive memory joined.

There are 16 residues in the CDR3. Trimming cost V 4 bases and J 0 bases, with 14 bases left between them. In germline, CDR1 is LGHNA, CDR2 YNFKEQ. The receptor's source is an adult woman who had mild COVID-19 (a few samples of this study predate the infection). Cell type and time point are not known. The sample was PBMCs or a T cell subset sorted from them (not recorded which). The J gene is TRBJ2-3, the V gene TRBV4-2; the D is unclear. CDR3 protein: CASSPGSARSTDTQYF. The CDR3, as DNA: TGTGCCAGCAGCCCCGGGTCGGCGAGGAGCACAGATACGCAGTATTTT.